The 20 T cell receptor beta chains reported below all come from one sample, sequenced in a study of T cells in tuberculosis. Produced via immunoSEQ multiplex PCR; TCRdb's table is partial and in-frame only. The sample holds approximately 49,000 clones, nearly 95% seen once. Time point in this sample: new active TB diagnosis, blood taken before or within 7 days of starting treatment. This specimen was PBMCs, taken at tuberculosis diagnosis. These receptors all come from an adult with tuberculosis.

This chain links TRBV28 with TRBJ1-5; D is unclear. Per germline, CDR1 MDHEN and CDR2 SYDVKM. The CDR3 is made up of 17 amino acids. V lost 7 bases and J 0 bases, leaving 19 bases between the germline ends. CDR3: CASTPQRGSGSNQPQHF. The CDR3 coding sequence is TGTGCCAGCACCCCCCAGCGGGGTTCGGGTAGCAATCAGCCCCAGCATTTT.

The chain joins TRBV27 to TRBJ2-1; the match to TRBD2 covers 8 bases. V lost 3 bases to trimming and J lost 9 bases; unmatched junction nucleotides: 7. This CDR3 is 14 amino acids long. Germline-derived CDR1 and CDR2 are MNHEY and SMNVEV (reference sequence). The CDR3 nucleotides are TGTGCCAGCAGTTTCTCATGGACTAGCAGTGAGCAGTTCTTC. Residues: CASSFSWTSSEQFF.

The rearrangement links TRBV2 to TRBJ2-1; a possible D gene is TRBD2 (5 bases). CDR3 length: 12 amino acids. The germline CDR1 and CDR2 sequences are SNHLY and FYNNEI. The germline V and J ends were trimmed by 8 bases and 8 bases, with 13 bases remaining between them. The CDR3 bases are TGTGCCAGCTCCCGGGAAAGCGATGAGCAGTTCTTC. It specifies CASSRESDEQFF.

The chain has TRBV19 and TRBJ2-1, with 11 bases that match TRBD2. V trimming: 6 bases; J trimming: 6 bases; junction bases outside the gene matches: 4. The germline gives CDR1 LNHDA, CDR2 SQIVND (reference sequence). This CDR3 has 14 amino acids. The CDR3 loop reads CASRKTSGVNEQFF. CDR3 DNA: TGTGCCAGTAGGAAGACTAGCGGGGTCAATGAGCAGTTCTTC.

The chain recombines TRBV29-1 with TRBJ2-1; TRBD2 agrees at 13 bases. With V trimmed by 7 bases and J by 9 bases, 9 bases remained unmatched. CDR1 is SQVTM and CDR2 is ANQGSEA in the germline V gene. The CDR3 length is 14 residues. This CDR3 is CSGGLAGERGEQFF. For the CDR3, the DNA is TGCAGCGGTGGACTAGCGGGAGAAAGGGGTGAGCAGTTCTTC.

The chain combines TRBV9 with TRBJ2-1; 11 bases are shared with TRBD1. The length of the CDR3 is 16 residues. The V segment lost 3 bases and the J segment 2 bases; nucleotides outside the gene matches: 4. The germline V gene has CDR1 SGDLS and CDR2 YYNGEE. In DNA, the CDR3 is TGTGCCAGCAGCGGGACAGGGGGCGCCCCCTACAATGAGCAGTTCTTC. It specifies CASSGTGGAPYNEQFF. Full variable domain (remainder filled in from reference TRBV9 and TRBJ2-1): DSGVTQTPKHLITATGQRVTLRCSPRSGDLSVYWYQQSLDQGLQFLIQYYNGEERAKGNILERFSAQQFPDLHSELNLSSLELGDSALYFCASSGTGGAPYNEQFFGPGTRLTVL.

This rearrangement joins TRBV4-1 to TRBJ1-5; D is undetermined. The germline V gene has CDR1 MGHRA and CDR2 YSYEKL. Trimming pared 3 bases from V and 0 bases from J, leaving 6 bases between. The CDR3 loop spans 14 amino acids. This CDR3 is CASSQRGSNQPQHF. CDR3 coding DNA: TGCGCCAGCAGCCAGAGAGGTAGCAATCAGCCCCAGCATTTT.

This chain links TRBV14 with TRBJ2-1; 8 nucleotides line up with TRBD1. The CDR3 totals 15 residues. After removal of 4 bases from V and 5 bases from J, the junction contained 7 bases not matched to a gene. CDR1 is SGHDN, CDR2 FVKESK, per germline. The CDR3 here is CASSPGTGYDNEQFF. As DNA, the CDR3 is TGTGCCAGCAGCCCTGGGACAGGATACGACAATGAGCAGTTCTTC. Variable domain in full (rest from reference TRBV14 and TRBJ2-1): EAGVTQFPSHSVIEKGQTVTLRCDPISGHDNLYWYRRVMGKEIKFLLHFVKESKQDESGMPNNRFLAERTGGTYSTLKVQPAELEDSGVYFCASSPGTGYDNEQFFGPGTRLTVL.

The gene calls are TRBV9 and TRBJ1-1; 9 nucleotides agree with TRBD1. The CDR3 has 18 amino acids. V dropped 3 bases and J dropped 1; count of bases not matched to a gene: 13. Germline lookup yields CDR1 SGDLS and CDR2 YYNGEE. The CDR3 region is CASSALPGQGGGNTEAFF. CDR3 nucleotides: TGTGCCAGCAGCGCCCTCCCGGGACAGGGCGGTGGGAACACTGAAGCTTTCTTT.

The chain joins TRBV7-9 to TRBJ2-4, with 9 bases fitting TRBD2. Trimming took 5 bases from V and 7 from J; bases not matched to a gene: 6. The CDR3 consists of 14 residues. CDR1 and CDR2 from the germline V gene are SEHNR and FQNEAQ (reference sequence). CDR3 in amino acids: CASSLSGRGNIQYF. The CDR3 DNA sequence: TGTGCCAGCAGCCTTAGCGGGAGAGGGAACATTCAGTACTTC.

CDR3: CASSQPGTGVNEQFF. The CDR3 nucleotides are TGCGCCAGCAGCCAACCCGGGACAGGGGTCAATGAGCAGTTCTTC. The rearrangement uses TRBV4-3 and TRBJ2-1; 10 bases are shared with TRBD1. This CDR3 spans 15 amino acids. Looked up from germline, CDR1 is LGHNA and CDR2 is YSLEER. V lost 2 bases to trimming and J lost 6 bases; unmatched junction nucleotides: 4.

The chain has TRBV15 and TRBJ2-7; unclear D gene. Trimming took off 1 base at V and 2 bases at J, with 18 bases between the two ends. Per the germline V gene, CDR1 is LNHNV and CDR2 is YYDKDF (reference sequence). There are 17 residues in the CDR3. The CDR3 sequence: CATSRGLTPRGTYEQYF. Written as DNA, the CDR3 is TGTGCCACCAGCAGAGGGCTTACTCCAAGAGGAACCTACGAGCAGTACTTC. Variable domain in full (rest from reference TRBV15 and TRBJ2-7): DAMVIQNPRYQVTQFGKPVTLSCSQTLNHNVMYWYQQKSSQAPKLLFHYYDKDFNNEADTPDNFQSRRPNTSFCFLDIRSPGLGDTAMYLCATSRGLTPRGTYEQYFGPGTRLTVT.

The chain has TRBV30 and TRBJ2-3; 9 nucleotides agree with TRBD2. Germline V gene lookup returns CDR1 GTSNPN and CDR2 SVGIG (reference sequence). V lost 2 bases to trimming and J lost 4 bases; unmatched junction nucleotides: 10. This CDR3 contains 16 residues. CDR3 residues: CAWSRRPSGNADTQYF. As DNA, the CDR3 is TGTGCCTGGAGTAGAAGGCCTAGCGGGAACGCAGATACGCAGTATTTT.

J is TRBJ2-1 and V is TRBV7-2, with TRBD2 matching over 8 bases. After removal of 2 bases from V and 6 bases from J, the junction contained 3 bases not matched to a gene. The germline V gene encodes CDR1 SGHTA and CDR2 FQGNSA. CDR3 length equals 14 residues. CDR3 bases: TGTGCCAGCAGCTTAACTAGCGGAAGCAATGAGCAGTTCTTC. This gives the protein CASSLTSGSNEQFF.

The rearrangement joins TRBV15 to TRBJ2-7; 7 nucleotides match TRBD2. The V gene end was trimmed by 4 bases and the J gene end by 3 bases; junction bases not matched to a gene: 12. Per germline, CDR1 LNHNV and CDR2 YYDKDF (reference sequence). The CDR3 extends over 16 amino acids. As DNA, the CDR3 is TGTGCCACCAGCACAGCCGGGGGAGGGCTAAACTACGAGCAGTACTTC. Residues: CATSTAGGGLNYEQYF.

The chain is built from TRBV25-1 and TRBJ2-1; D perhaps matches TRBD2 (6 bases). Germline-derived CDR1 and CDR2 are MGHDK and SYGVNS. There are 16 residues in the CDR3. V lost 1 base and J 4 bases, leaving 14 bases between the germline ends. This CDR3 reads CASSESGTGPYNEQFF. In DNA form, the CDR3 reads TGTGCCAGCAGTGAATCGGGGACTGGCCCTTACAATGAGCAGTTCTTC. Supplemented by reference TRBV25-1 and TRBJ2-1, the full variable domain reads EADIYQTPRYLVIGTGKKITLECSQTMGHDKMYWYQQDPGMELHLIHYSYGVNSTEKGDLSSESTVSRIRTEHFPLTLESARPSHTSQYLCASSESGTGPYNEQFFGPGTRLTVL.

V gene TRBV25-1 combines with J gene TRBJ2-7, with 11 bases identical to TRBD1. This CDR3 is 16 amino acids long. Germline trimming cut 3 bases from V and 4 bases from J; bases unmatched to any gene: 8. Per germline, CDR1 MGHDK and CDR2 SYGVNS. For the CDR3, the DNA is TGTGCCAGCAGTGACAGGGGGGGGACAGGGGGTTACGAGCAGTACTTC. Protein: CASSDRGGTGGYEQYF.

The genes are TRBV7-9 and TRBJ1-5, with unresolved D. Between the trimmed V and J ends, which lost 3 bases and 4 bases, there was a span of 4 bases. The CDR3 covers 12 residues. Germline CDR1 SEHNR, CDR2 FQNEAQ (reference sequence). The CDR3 region has the DNA TGTGCCAGCAGCTTTTCGAATCAGCCCCAGCATTTT. Amino acids: CASSFSNQPQHF.

The chain uses TRBV27 and TRBJ2-2, with D perhaps TRBD2 (5 bases). The CDR3 has 15 residues. CDR1 MNHEY and CDR2 SMNVEV come from the germline V gene (reference sequence). V lost 4 bases and J lost 7, with 16 bases in between. CDR3 in amino acids: CASSSSRGLIGELFF. The CDR3 DNA is TGTGCCAGCAGTTCCTCCCGAGGACTTATCGGGGAGCTGTTTTTT.

This clone was seen a handful of times. The chain recombines TRBV7-9 with TRBJ2-7, with 8 bases aligning to TRBD1. J gave up 0 bases and V 1 base, and 8 bases lay outside the gene matches. Germline V lookup: CDR1 SEHNR, CDR2 FQNEAQ (reference sequence). The CDR3 is 17 amino acids. This CDR3 is CASSLGGTGQSSYEQYF. The CDR3 DNA is TGTGCCAGCAGCTTAGGAGGGACAGGCCAAAGCTCCTACGAGCAGTACTTC.